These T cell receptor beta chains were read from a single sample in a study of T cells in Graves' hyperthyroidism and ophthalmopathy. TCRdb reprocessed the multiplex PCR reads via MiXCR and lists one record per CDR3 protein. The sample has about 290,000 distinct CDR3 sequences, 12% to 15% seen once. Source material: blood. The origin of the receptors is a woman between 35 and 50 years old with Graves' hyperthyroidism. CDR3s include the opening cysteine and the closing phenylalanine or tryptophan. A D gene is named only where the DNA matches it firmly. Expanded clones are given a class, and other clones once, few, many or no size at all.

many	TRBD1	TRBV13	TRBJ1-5	TGTGCCAGCAAACAGGGGGCAATTAGCAATCAGCCCCAGCATTTT	CASKQGAISNQPQHF
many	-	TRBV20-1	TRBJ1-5	TGCAGTGCTAGAGATAGAGTCTCCACAACCCAGCATTTT	CSARDRVSTTQHF
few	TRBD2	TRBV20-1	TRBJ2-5	TGCAGTGCTGCCCATCTAGCGGAACAAGAGACCCAGTACTTC	CSAAHLAEQETQYF
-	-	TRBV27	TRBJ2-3	TGTGCCAGCTCACCACTGGACAGCCCGACCGGGACGGATACGCAGTATTTT	CASSPLDSPTGTDTQYF
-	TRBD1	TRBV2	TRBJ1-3	TGTGCCACAGGGACAGGGGGCTCTGGAAACACCATATATTTT	CATGTGGSGNTIYF
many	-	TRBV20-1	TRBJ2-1	TGCAGTGCTAGAGGCCGGGGGGCTGAGCAGTTCTTC	CSARGRGAEQFF
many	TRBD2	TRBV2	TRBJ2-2	TGTGCCAGCAGCCGCACTAGCGGGAGGACCACCGGGGAGCTGTTTTTT	CASSRTSGRTTGELFF
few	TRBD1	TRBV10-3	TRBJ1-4	TGTGCCATCAGTGAGTCGAATTCACAGGGGACAGAAAAACTGTTTTTT	CAISESNSQGTEKLFF
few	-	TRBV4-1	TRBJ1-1	TGCGCCAGCAGCCAAGGTCCAGGGGCGCGAACTGAAGCTTTCTTT	CASSQGPGARTEAFF
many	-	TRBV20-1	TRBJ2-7	TGCAGTGCTAGAGTCGGAGCGTTACCCCGCGAGCAGTACTTC	CSARVGALPREQYF
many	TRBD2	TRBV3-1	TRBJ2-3	TGTGCCAGCAGCCGGCCAGCGGGAGGCAGCACAGATACGCAGTATTTT	CASSRPAGGSTDTQYF
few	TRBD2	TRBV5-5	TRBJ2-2	TGTGCCAGCAGCGCGGGGAGCGGGAATAACGGGGAGCTGTTTTTT	CASSAGSGNNGELFF
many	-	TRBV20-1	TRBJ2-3	TGCAGTGCCCACGGTTGGGGGGCCGAGGGCACAGATACGCAGTATTTT	CSAHGWGAEGTDTQYF
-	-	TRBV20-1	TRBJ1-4	TGCAGTGCTTGGGGGGGGCCGAATGAAAAACTGTTTTTT	CSAWGGPNEKLFF
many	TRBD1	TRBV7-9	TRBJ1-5	TGTGCCCCCTCGACAGGGTGTCAGCCCCAGCATTTT	CAPSTGCQPQHF
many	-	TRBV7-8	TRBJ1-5	TGTGCCAGCAGCTCTTCCGGGGCAAGCAATCAGCCCCAGCATTTT	CASSSSGASNQPQHF
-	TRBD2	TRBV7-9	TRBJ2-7	TGTGCCAGCAGCTTAGGCTCCACTAGCGGCGCAGAATACGAGCAGTACTTC	CASSLGSTSGAEYEQYF
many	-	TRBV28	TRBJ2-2	TGTGCCAGCAGTCCCGGGACCGGGGAGCTGTTTTTT	CASSPGTGELFF
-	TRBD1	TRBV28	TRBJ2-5	TGTGCCAGCAGCCCTGGGACAGGGGGCGTCGGGACCCAGTACTTC	CASSPGTGGVGTQYF
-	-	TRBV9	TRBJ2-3	TGTGCCAGCAGCGTATCTCTAGACACAGATACGCAGTATTTT	CASSVSLDTDTQYF
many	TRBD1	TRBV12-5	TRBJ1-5	TGTGCTAGTGGTTTGGTATTGGGACAGGGTCAGCCCCAGCATTTT	CASGLVLGQGQPQHF
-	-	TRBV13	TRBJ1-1	TGTGCCAGCAGCTTAGTGGGGAGGCGGGGGAGGAGGACTGAAGCTTTCTTT	CASSLVGRRGRRTEAFF
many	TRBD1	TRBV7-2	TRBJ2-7	TGTGCCAGCAGCTTTAGACAGGGAACCTACGAGCAGTACTTC	CASSFRQGTYEQYF
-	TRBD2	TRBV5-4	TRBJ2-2	TGTGCCAGCAGCTTAAGCGGGAGTAGCTCCGGGGAGCTGTTTTTT	CASSLSGSSSGELFF
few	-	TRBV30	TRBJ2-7	TGTGCCTGGACTGCTGGGGGGTCTGGTTACGAGCAGTACTTC	CAWTAGGSGYEQYF
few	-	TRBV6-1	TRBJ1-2	TGTGCCAGCAGGGGATTCAAAACTAACTATGGCTACACCTTC	CASRGFKTNYGYTF
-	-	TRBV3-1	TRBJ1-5	TGTGCCAGCAGCCATAGTCGACAGACTAGCAATCAGCCCCAGCATTTT	CASSHSRQTSNQPQHF
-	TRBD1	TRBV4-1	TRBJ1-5	TGCGCCAGCAGCCAAGTTGGATGGACAGGAAATCAGCCCCAGCATTTT	CASSQVGWTGNQPQHF
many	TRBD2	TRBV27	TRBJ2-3	TGTGCCAGCAGGAGACTAGCGGGAGGGGATACGCAGTATTTT	CASRRLAGGDTQYF
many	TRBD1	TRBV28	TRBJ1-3	TGTGCCAGCAGTTTATCTGGGGACAGGGCTCCCGGAAACACCATATATTTT	CASSLSGDRAPGNTIYF
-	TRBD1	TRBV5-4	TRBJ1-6	TGTGCCAGCAGCCTGGACAGGGAGGGTTCACCCCTCCACTTT	CASSLDREGSPLHF
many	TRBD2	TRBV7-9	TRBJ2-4	TGTGCCAGCAGGACTAGCGGAGTAGCCAAAAACATTCAGTACTTC	CASRTSGVAKNIQYF
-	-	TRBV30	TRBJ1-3	TGTGCCTGGACGACAGATGGAAACACCATATATTTT	CAWTTDGNTIYF
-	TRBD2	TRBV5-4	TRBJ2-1	TGTGCCGGATTGACTAGCGGGAGGGATGAGCAGTTCTTC	CAGLTSGRDEQFF
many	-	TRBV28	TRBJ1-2	TGTGCCAGCAGCAGTCCCTTCAGTTACTATGGCTACACCTTC	CASSSPFSYYGYTF
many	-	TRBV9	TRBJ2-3	TGTGCCAGCAGCGTAGGGGAGGCCACAGATACGCAGTATTTT	CASSVGEATDTQYF
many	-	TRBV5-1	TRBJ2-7	TGCGCCAGCAGCCGAGAGGTCTCCTACGAGCAGTACTTC	CASSREVSYEQYF
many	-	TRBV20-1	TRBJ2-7	TGCAGTGGTACCAGGTCCTACGAGCAGTACTTC	CSGTRSYEQYF
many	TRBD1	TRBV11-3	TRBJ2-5	TGTGCCAGCCAAGGGGGCGCTGAGACCCAGTACTTC	CASQGGAETQYF
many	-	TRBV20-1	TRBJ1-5	TGCAGTGCAGCTTCAGGGGTCAATCAGCCCCAGCATTTT	CSAASGVNQPQHF
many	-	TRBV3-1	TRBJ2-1	TGTGCCAGCAGCGGAAGGGTAGCAGGGAACTACAATGAGCAGTTCTTC	CASSGRVAGNYNEQFF
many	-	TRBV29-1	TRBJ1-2	TGCAGCGTTGGCGGGGGGGCCTATGGCTACACCTTC	CSVGGGAYGYTF
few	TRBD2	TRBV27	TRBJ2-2	TGTGCCAGCAGAACCGGGACTAGGCACACCGGGGAGCTGTTTTTT	CASRTGTRHTGELFF
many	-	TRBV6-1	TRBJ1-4	TGTGCCAGCAGTGAAACGGGTGAAAAACTGTTTTTT	CASSETGEKLFF
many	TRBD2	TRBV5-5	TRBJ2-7	TGTGCCAGCAGCTTAGCAGCTAGCGGATCCTACGAGCAGTACTTC	CASSLAASGSYEQYF
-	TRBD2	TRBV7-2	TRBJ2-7	TGTGCCAGCAGCTTAGGGACTAGCGGGAGTCCCTACGAGCAGTACTTC	CASSLGTSGSPYEQYF
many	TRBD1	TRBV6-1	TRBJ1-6	TGTGCCAGCAGTGGGGGTTTGGGACAGGGGGTCGTCTATTCACCCCTCCACTTT	CASSGGLGQGVVYSPLHF
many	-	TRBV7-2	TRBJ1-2	TGTGCCAGCAGCTTAGTCTCGGGTTATTCTAACTATGGCTACACCTTC	CASSLVSGYSNYGYTF
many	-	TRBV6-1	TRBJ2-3	TGTGCCAGCAGTGGAATCAGAGGGAGCACAGATACGCAGTATTTT	CASSGIRGSTDTQYF